This TCR beta chain was sequenced for a study of cytomegalovirus exposure and HLA in healthy donors. Background on the study: Researchers previously reported finding about 110 million unique TCR beta sequences from about 179 million T cells.

The PCR had 60 Vbeta and 13 Jbeta primers. The protocol was immunoSEQ multiplex PCR, while the TCRdb copy is restricted to in-frame clones and leaves out a portion. The sample records tens of thousands of clones, 67% being singletons. The germline V gene has CDR1 SGHAT and CDR2 FQNNGV. The V end was cut by 4 bases, the J end by 5 bases, with 17 bases between. The length of the CDR3 is 15 residues. The sample consisted of PBMCs. This clonotype originated in a man under 40 in good health and CMV-seronegative. J is TRBJ1-1 and V is TRBV11-2, with a tentative D call TRBD1 (5 bases). The CDR3 coding sequence is TGTGCCAGCAGCTCATACCTTCGGGGGGGGACTGAAGCTTTCTTT. It translates to CASSSYLRGGTEAFF.